Presented here are 29 T cell receptor beta chains from one specimen sequenced in a study of vaccination and CD4 T cells after COVID-19. Treatment described: roughly 10-day PBMC culture with coronavirus spike peptide pools or control peptides (ViraFEST assay). Their recognized antigens are unknown. With the Oncomine TCR Beta short-read assay, DNA from cultured CD4+ T cells was sequenced. A single record per CDR3 protein comes from TCRdb applying MiXCR to the PCR reads. This table holds about 23,000 distinct CDR3 sequences, approximately 64% found once. The source material was CD4+ T cells from blood, cultured in vitro, sampled after SARS-CoV-2 vaccination. The receptors originated from a human donor who received a COVID-19 vaccine.

This clonotype showed up just a few times. This chain connects TRBV20-1 to TRBJ1-5; 7 bases are shared with TRBD1. The CDR3 spans 16 residues. The J segment lost 7 bases and the V segment lost 0 bases, leaving 12 bases of the junction unmatched. Per the germline V gene, CDR1 is DFQATT and CDR2 is SNEGSKA (reference sequence). The CDR3 protein is CSARDHRQGTRQPQHF. The CDR3 nucleotides read TGCAGTGCTAGAGATCATCGACAGGGTACACGGCAGCCCCAGCATTTT.

This clonotype was found a few times. The CDR3 DNA reads as TGCAGTGCCGGGACGGTGGGGTCCTACGAGCAGTACTTC. Translating it yields CSAGTVGSYEQYF. The V gene is TRBV20-1, the J gene TRBJ2-7; D may correspond to TRBD1 or TRBD2 (5 bases each). Germline V gene sequence: CDR1 DFQATT, CDR2 SNEGSKA (reference sequence). Trimming removed 6 bases from V and 1 base from J, with 13 bases in between. There are 13 residues in the CDR3.

The genes are TRBV7-9 and TRBJ2-5, with 8 positions matching TRBD2. Germline CDR1 SEHNR, CDR2 FQNEAQ (reference sequence). J lost 3 bases, V lost 2 bases, and 11 bases had no gene match. The CDR3 is made up of 17 amino acids. CDR3 in amino acids: CASSLRVRGDREETQYF. Written as DNA, the CDR3 is TGTGCCAGCAGCTTACGCGTGCGGGGGGATCGTGAAGAGACCCAGTACTTC.

The CDR3 loop is CASSYNPRLAGGNEQYF. The CDR3 bases are TGTGCCAGCAGTTACAACCCAAGACTAGCGGGGGGTAACGAGCAGTACTTC. The chain uses TRBV6-5 and TRBJ2-7, with 13 bases identical to TRBD2. Germline CDR1 is MNHEY and CDR2 is SVGAGI. After removal of 2 bases from V and 5 bases from J, the junction contained 9 bases not matched to a gene. The CDR3 contains 17 residues.

The V call is TRBV7-6, the J call TRBJ2-3; D perhaps matches TRBD2 (6 bases). The V and J ends lost 0 bases and 2 bases respectively, with 18 bases between them. Per the germline V gene, CDR1 is SGHVS and CDR2 is FNYEAQ. This CDR3 contains 18 residues. CDR3 nucleotide sequence: TGTGCCAGCAGCTTAGCGCCCTCCAGACTAGACCTCACAGATACGCAGTATTTT. Its translation: CASSLAPSRLDLTDTQYF.

The rearrangement links TRBV2 to TRBJ1-5, with D maybe TRBD1 (5 bases). Germline loops: CDR1 SNHLY, CDR2 FYNNEI. V was cut by 1 base and J by 1 base, with 8 bases left in between. This CDR3 comprises 15 residues. CDR3 sequence (DNA): TGTGCCAGCAGTGAAGGGGGGGGGAGCAATCAGCCCCAGCATTTT. The encoded protein is CASSEGGGSNQPQHF.

This chain connects TRBV5-8 to TRBJ1-2; 8 bases match TRBD1. Germline V gene sequence: CDR1 SGHTS, CDR2 YDEGEE. V lost 4 bases to trimming and J lost 8 bases; unmatched junction nucleotides: 7. This CDR3 contains 13 residues. The CDR3 region has the DNA TGTGCCAGCAGCGCTGACAGGGGTGGCGGCTACACCTTC. Protein: CASSADRGGGYTF.

CDR3 nucleotides: TGTGCCTGGAGTGTGGAACAGGGACGGGGCTACACCTTC. Amino acid sequence: CAWSVEQGRGYTF. The V and J genes are TRBV30 and TRBJ1-2; possible D gene TRBD1, 6 bases. The CDR3 runs 13 residues. The ends were cut back, 0 bases at V and 8 bases at J, with 13 bases in the middle. Germline CDR1 and CDR2: GTSNPN and SVGIG (reference sequence).

The genes are TRBV2 and TRBJ2-4; 8 bases are shared with TRBD2. The germline V gene encodes CDR1 SNHLY and CDR2 FYNNEI. V was clipped by 6 bases and J by 0 bases; unmatched bases: 4. The CDR3 is 15 residues long. The CDR3 protein is CASSRLALAKNIQYF. The CDR3 DNA reads as TGTGCCAGCAGCCGACTAGCGCTAGCCAAAAACATTCAGTACTTC. The full variable domain, completed using reference TRBV2 and TRBJ2-4, is EPEVTQTPSHQVTQMGQEVILRCVPISNHLYFYWYRQILGQKVEFLVSFYNNEISEKSEIFDDQFSVERPDGSNFTLKIRSTKLEDSAMYFCASSRLALAKNIQYFGAGTRLSVL.

CDR3 bases: TGTGCCAGCAGCTTACTGCCCAGGAGCTATAATTCACCCCTCCACTTT. Protein: CASSLLPRSYNSPLHF. The V gene is TRBV7-3, the J gene TRBJ1-6; no reliable D call. The CDR3 is made up of 16 amino acids. Germline CDR1 is SGHTA and CDR2 is FQGTGA. Trimming took 2 bases from V and 3 from J, leaving 11 bases between them.

This clonotype has a single count. This chain links TRBV6-1 with TRBJ1-2; 7 bases align to TRBD1. The germline CDR1 and CDR2 sequences are MNHNS and SASEGT. V was pared by 8 bases and J by 7 bases, with 19 bases of the junction left unmatched. The length of the CDR3 is 16 residues. The CDR3 DNA follows: TGTGCCAGCTCGCTCCTCAGGACAGGCTCGGGAAGTGGCTACACCTTC. Translation gives CASSLLRTGSGSGYTF.

The gene calls are TRBV12-3 or TRBV12-4 and TRBJ1-2; no reliable D call. Trimming shortened V by 5 bases and J by 5 bases, and 18 bases separated the two germline ends. This CDR3 comprises 15 residues. The CDR3 bases are TGTGCCAGCAGTCTTGGACGGAAACCTTCTTATGGCTACACCTTC. It translates to CASSLGRKPSYGYTF.

In DNA form, the CDR3 reads TGTGCCAGCAGTTTACAGCAGGGATCATCCTACGAGCAGTACTTC. Translation gives CASSLQQGSSYEQYF. The chain is built from TRBV12-3 or TRBV12-4 and TRBJ2-7, with a tentative D call TRBD1 (5 bases). This CDR3 has 15 amino acids. V was shortened by 2 bases and J by 1 base, with 12 bases between the two germline ends.

The gene calls are TRBV2 and TRBJ1-2, with TRBD1 identical over 11 bases. Germline V gene lookup returns CDR1 SNHLY and CDR2 FYNNEI. J lost 4 bases, V lost 7 bases, and 5 bases had no gene match. The CDR3 covers 14 residues. CDR3 nucleotides: TGTGCCAGCACTGGACAGGGGGCCGGCTATGGCTACACCTTC. This gives the protein CASTGQGAGYGYTF.

A single count supports this clonotype. The rearrangement links TRBV24-1 to TRBJ2-3; D is unresolved. The CDR3 extends over 14 amino acids. Trimming took 5 bases from V and 2 from J, leaving 10 bases between them. Germline CDR1 KGHDR, CDR2 SFDVKD. CDR3 DNA sequence: TGTGCCACCAGTGCCCACAGCTCCACAGATACGCAGTATTTT. Encoded protein: CATSAHSSTDTQYF.

V is TRBV6-1 and J is TRBJ1-6; the D gene is possibly TRBD1 (5 bases). Germline assignment: CDR1 MNHNS and CDR2 SASEGT. The V end lost 7 bases, the J end lost 7 bases, and 20 bases lay between the germline ends. This CDR3 has 16 residues. The CDR3 DNA reads as TGTGCCAGCACCGGGGACGGCCAGCGGGGAAATTCACCCCTCCACTTT. Translation gives CASTGDGQRGNSPLHF.

The chain has TRBV30 and TRBJ1-6; D call uncertain. This CDR3 has 13 residues. The V gene's germline CDR1 is GTSNPN and CDR2 SVGIG (reference sequence). Trimming took 0 bases from V and 9 from J, leaving 9 bases between them. DNA for the CDR3: TGTGCCTGGAGTGTAAAGGGCCTTTCACCCCTCCACTTT. Protein sequence: CAWSVKGLSPLHF.

This clonotype was counted a few times. V and J are TRBV6-1 and TRBJ2-5; 12 nucleotides match TRBD1. The CDR3 has 16 amino acids. V was clipped by 5 bases and J by 5 bases; unmatched bases: 9. Per the germline V gene, CDR1 is MNHNS and CDR2 is SASEGT. CDR3: CASSPRDRGLWETQYF. As DNA, the CDR3 is TGTGCCAGCAGTCCCCGGGACAGGGGGCTTTGGGAGACCCAGTACTTC.

This clonotype appeared a few times. The chain is built from TRBV30 and TRBJ1-5; 9 bases are a match to TRBD1. V shed 2 bases and J 6 bases; nucleotides not matched to a gene: 8. Germline CDR1 is GTSNPN and CDR2 is SVGIG (reference sequence). CDR3 size: 15 residues. CDR3 protein: CAWSSLDRGTQPQHF. CDR3 DNA: TGTGCCTGGAGTAGTCTGGACAGGGGTACTCAGCCCCAGCATTTT.

The genes are TRBV6-4 and TRBJ2-3, with 9 bases matching TRBD2. The CDR3 is 15 residues long. CDR1 is MRHNA, CDR2 SNTAGT, per germline. V was clipped by 6 bases and J by 2 bases; unmatched bases: 6. As DNA, the CDR3 is TGTGCCAGCAGGGTAGCGGGGGCGGCCACAGATACGCAGTATTTT. Its protein product is CASRVAGAATDTQYF.

The CDR3 protein is CSAFDRGYSPLHF. The CDR3 DNA reads TGCAGTGCGTTCGACAGGGGATATTCACCCCTCCACTTT. The V call is TRBV20-1, the J call TRBJ1-6; TRBD1 matches at 8 bases. The V gene's germline CDR1 is DFQATT and CDR2 SNEGSKA (reference sequence). The CDR3 extends over 13 amino acids. V was clipped by 6 bases and J by 8 bases; unmatched bases: 6.

The chain couples TRBV14 to TRBJ1-6; tentatively, D is TRBD1 (6 bases). The germline CDR1 and CDR2 sequences are SGHDN and FVKESK. The germline V and J ends were trimmed by 1 base and 6 bases, with 16 bases remaining between them. CDR3 length: 17 amino acids. The CDR3 sequence is CASSQVPTGYGNSPLHF. The CDR3 DNA reads as TGTGCCAGCAGCCAAGTTCCAACAGGGTACGGTAATTCACCCCTCCACTTT. The full variable domain, in which reference TRBV14 and TRBJ1-6 provide the parts outside the CDR3, is EAGVTQFPSHSVIEKGQTVTLRCDPISGHDNLYWYRRVMGKEIKFLLHFVKESKQDESGMPNNRFLAERTGGTYSTLKVQPAELEDSGVYFCASSQVPTGYGNSPLHFGNGTRLTVT.

J is TRBJ2-3 and V is TRBV7-2, with D tentatively TRBD2 (5 bases). CDR3 length: 14 amino acids. V lost 0 bases to trimming and J lost 6 bases, with 10 bases between them. Germline-derived CDR1 and CDR2 are SGHTA and FQGNSA. The CDR3 DNA reads as TGTGCCAGCAGCTTAGCATCAGGCGGGGATACGCAGTATTTT. This codes for CASSLASGGDTQYF.

This clonotype has a handful of counts. V usage is TRBV20-1 and J usage is TRBJ1-1; D not certain. From germline, CDR1 is DFQATT and CDR2 SNEGSKA (reference sequence). The CDR3 loop spans 13 amino acids. The CDR3 nucleotides read TGCACCCTGGCTCGGAAGGTGAACACTGAAGCTTTCTTT. This encodes CTLARKVNTEAFF.

The chain carries TRBV10-3 and TRBJ2-5; 14 nucleotides agree with TRBD2. This CDR3 contains 16 residues. Germline CDR1 reads ENHRY; CDR2 reads SYGVKD. Trimming cost V 3 bases and J 5 bases; bases outside gene matches: 5. CDR3 sequence: CAISDGLAGGRETQYF. The CDR3 bases are TGTGCCATCAGTGATGGACTAGCGGGGGGAAGGGAGACCCAGTACTTC.

This clonotype was counted only a few times. The rearrangement links TRBV30 to TRBJ1-1, with a possible D match to TRBD1 (5 bases). The CDR3 runs to 14 residues. V was clipped by 2 bases and J by 6 bases, with 16 bases between them. Germline V gene sequence: CDR1 GTSNPN, CDR2 SVGIG (reference sequence). The CDR3 reads CAWSSSGGGSEAFF. Written as DNA, the CDR3 is TGTGCCTGGAGTTCCAGTGGTGGGGGTTCTGAAGCTTTCTTT.

The chain joins TRBV14 to TRBJ1-1; no definite D call. Trimming left V 4 bases short and J 3 bases short, with 15 bases between. This CDR3 is built from 15 residues. Germline V lookup: CDR1 SGHDN, CDR2 FVKESK. CDR3 sequence (DNA): TGTGCCAGCAGCCCTAACCTGAGCCCATACACTGAAGCTTTCTTT. It codes for CASSPNLSPYTEAFF.

There are a few counts of this clonotype. The chain carries TRBV20-1 and TRBJ2-5, with D perhaps TRBD1 (6 bases). Germline CDR1 reads DFQATT; CDR2 reads SNEGSKA (reference sequence). Trimming cost V 2 bases and J 6 bases, with 10 bases left between them. The CDR3 length is 12 residues. DNA of the CDR3: TGCAGTGCTAGAATCAGGGGTCAGACCCAGTACTTC. Its protein product is CSARIRGQTQYF.

This clonotype was observed a handful of times. The chain is built from TRBV20-1 and TRBJ1-1, with a possible D match to TRBD1 (5 bases). Trimming pared 4 bases from V and 11 bases from J, leaving 20 bases between. The germline V gene encodes CDR1 DFQATT and CDR2 SNEGSKA (reference sequence). The CDR3 contains 13 residues. The CDR3 DNA follows: TGCAGTGCTATTTCCCTGATCGCGGGGGACGCTTTCTTT. It codes for CSAISLIAGDAFF.